This T cell receptor (beta chain) was captured in a study of CD8 T cells in ankylosing spondylitis. Study results and caveats: What seemed typical of ankylosing spondylitis blood was a TCR beta motif built from roughly eight highly homologous variants. Both synovial fluid and blood in reactive arthritis had previously been reported to carry some motif variants. The clones that were linked to disease were reported to be significantly enriched in matched synovial fluid samples from ankylosing spondylitis patients.

This clonotype came up a few times. Its target is not known. The germline V gene encodes CDR1 MNHEY and CDR2 SMNVEV (reference sequence). The trim removed 6 bases at V and 4 bases at J, leaving 4 bases unmatched. The CDR3 totals 13 residues. Molecular-barcoded quantitative 5'-RACE produced these TCR beta libraries. TCRdb reprocessed the 5' RACE reads with MiXCR, giving one entry per CDR3 protein. The table has 700,000 or so distinct CDR3 sequences, under 20% seen once; the top ten hold around 19%. V is TRBV27 and J is TRBJ1-2, with 8 bases fitting TRBD1. The clonotype was recovered from a male donor with ankylosing spondylitis. The sequencing input was blood, either unsorted or a sorted T cell fraction (not recorded which). Here the CDR3 DNA reads TGTGCCAGCAGCCGGACAGGGTTCTATGGCTACACCTTC. Its protein is CASSRTGFYGYTF.